This T cell receptor beta chain was identified in a study of early T cells in non-severe SARS-CoV-2 infection. This clonotype was recorded at least ten times. Germline loops: CDR1 SGHTA, CDR2 FQGTGA. V shed 3 bases and J 5 bases; nucleotides not matched to a gene: 1. The CDR3 is 13 residues long. From the 5' RACE reads, TCRdb called clonotypes with MiXCR, one entry per CDR3 protein. The table records 20,000 to 25,000 distinct CDR3 sequences, under 4.5% of them present only once. The chain combines TRBV7-3 with TRBJ1-1, with 9 positions matching TRBD1. Sequencing was done on a sample of whole blood. This sequence was found in an adult who was a healthcare worker with PCR-confirmed SARS-CoV-2 infection or an uninfected control (not recorded which). The chain's CDR3 is CASSFGTGTEAFF. The CDR3 nucleotides are TGTGCCAGCAGCTTCGGGACAGGGACTGAAGCTTTCTTT. Full variable domain (outside the CDR3, taken from reference TRBV7-3 and TRBJ1-1): GAGVSQTPSNKVTEKGKYVELRCDPISGHTALYWYRQSLGQGPEFLIYFQGTGAADDSGLPNDRFFAVRPEGSVSTLKIQRTERGDSAVYLCASSFGTGTEAFFGQGTRLTVV.